Below, one T cell receptor (beta chain) is given with its context. One entry per CDR3 protein results from TCRdb running MiXCR on the RACE reads. The sample shows under 50,000 distinct CDR3 sequences, roughly 13% of them seen only once. The data derive from a study of human T cells and chemical hapten exposure. Overall study context: DPC (0.01%) was patch tested on the upper back and read at 6 days.

The CDR3 runs to 13 residues. Trimming removed 4 bases at V and 3 bases at J, with 9 bases between. CDR1 MDHEN and CDR2 SYDVKM come from the germline V gene. The time point was: patch test 3, about 24 weeks after DPC sensitization. Treatment specified: therapeutic diphenylcyclopropenone sensitization with weekly scalp DPC. Total RNA was extracted from unfractionated whole blood. At patch-test visits, sampling came before the patch test. Each donor was an alopecia patient between 18 and 70 years of age who qualified for DPC. This chain connects TRBV28 to TRBJ1-1; D gene ambiguous. The sequence was collected from a woman between 40 and 50 years old with alopecia areata. Some clones in this sample may be carry-over from other donors' samples. This specimen consisted of whole blood, obtained in connection with sensitization to the hapten diphenylcyclopropenone (DPC). The CDR3 protein is CASSSRTYTEAFF. For the CDR3, the DNA is TGTGCCAGCAGTTCCAGGACCTACACTGAAGCTTTCTTT.